The T cell receptor (beta chain) under discussion was sequenced for a study of blood T cell repertoires in COVID-19 (dated by TCRdb to about 2020). Broadly, across the study: The collaborator samples originated in the United States, Italy and Spain and spanned the acute and convalescent phases of COVID-19. The prospective study material was composed of cDNA or gDNA derived from T cells, B-cell-depleted T cells, or PBMCs. The dataset comprised deeply sampled blood TCRbeta repertoires from subjects exposed to, actively infected with, or recovered from COVID-19. The repertoires were released in a freely available public database meant as a resource for research on the immune response to SARS-CoV-2. The samples were drawn from the first 160 participants of the ongoing ImmuneRACE study and from 1,200 or so subjects provided by 6 global collaborators. Sample metadata almost always included a de-identified subject ID, COVID-19 status, age in years and sex. Where HLA class I and class II types were available, the types were taken from metadata supplied by the sample provider, not from assay-based typing.

V has 4 bases trimmed and J has 6 bases trimmed; junction bases matching no gene number 10. The CDR3, cysteine through phenylalanine, is 15 amino acids long. The entry retains the CDR3 DNA only, 45 bases that are in frame from base 1. The germline V gene encodes CDR1 LGHDT and CDR2 YNNKEL (reference sequence). A note on this clone: The clone's antigen remains unknown. No base-level quality is on record; no much larger clone is a single base apart.

TCRbeta CDR3 regions were amplified from genomic DNA by means of the immunoSEQ Assay, a bias-controlled multiplex PCR. The authors processed their data as follows. The number of nucleated cells in each sample was estimated by amplification of reference gene primers within the assay. To quantify the absolute abundance of each unique TCRbeta CDR3 rearrangement, sequence reads were collapsed and filtered. Productive Simpson clonality was computed per sample as the square root of Simpson's diversity index over productive rearrangements. Here the immuneACCESS table is served through TCRdb, limited to in-frame sequences with V and J called. Missing clones are a known gap in these copies; in checked studies unresolved V genes cover under half, and the rest lacks a known reason. The V and J calls and clone size were taken over from that table, and D and trimming were inferred from the DNA. Within this sample are approximately 160,000 clones, with roughly four fifths of them counted one time only. The top ten clonotypes cover about 10% of the sample.

Overall results and qualifications from the work: The amount of clinical and demographic metadata varied by source and participant and was provided uncurated.

Whole blood was collected in K2EDTA tubes by collaborating institutions according to the institutions' own protocols. For TCRbeta analysis, collaborator samples were shipped as frozen whole blood, as isolated PBMCs, or as DNA extracted from either sample type. Material for sequencing was peripheral blood. The sequence came from a man aged 60-69 years with active or convalescent COVID-19. The receptor chain draws on TRBV3-1 (or the pseudogene TRBV3-2) and TRBJ2-3; 7 bases in the middle match TRBD2. Here is the DNA: TGTGCCAGCAGCCCCCTGGCGGGGGAGCACGATACGCAGTATTTT. Its amino acids are CASSPLAGEHDTQYF.